One sample yielded the 24 T cell receptor beta chains listed below, sequenced in a study of shared T cell receptors in the human thymus. The assay was immunoSEQ multiplex PCR, and TCRdb's table has in-frame clones only and misses some. The table shows hundreds of thousands of clones, with approximately 80% occurring only once. The sample also formed part of further work on human thymus T cells.

The specimen sequenced was thymocytes. The receptors come from a boy under three years old with a congenital heart defect.

CDR3 coding DNA: TGTGCCAGTAGTAGACTAGGTACGCAGTATTTT. Encoded protein: CASSRLGTQYF. This chain uses TRBV19 with TRBJ2-3; the D gene is possibly TRBD2 (6 bases). Germline loops: CDR1 LNHDA, CDR2 SQIVND (reference sequence). The CDR3 consists of 11 residues. V was pared by 4 bases and J by 8 bases, with 7 bases between.

With respect to this clone: The sample contains more than one DNA sequence encoding this CDR3. V gene TRBV29-1 combines with J gene TRBJ2-1, with 11 bases matching TRBD2. From germline, CDR1 is SQVTM and CDR2 ANQGSEA. CDR3 length: 14 amino acids. The V gene end was trimmed by 4 bases and the J gene end by 4 bases; junction bases not matched to a gene: 3. The CDR3 sequence: CSVALAGVYNEQFF. CDR3 sequence (DNA): TGCAGCGTTGCACTAGCGGGAGTGTACAATGAGCAGTTCTTC.

The chain recombines TRBV7-2 with TRBJ2-1, with a weak D call TRBD2 (5 bases). V was cut by 0 bases and J by 7 bases, with 13 bases left in between. The CDR3 has 15 amino acids. CDR1 and CDR2 from the germline V gene are SGHTA and FQGNSA. CDR3 nucleotide sequence: TGTGCCAGCAGCTTAGCGCGTAGTAGCGAGAATGAGCAGTTCTTC. This translates into CASSLARSSENEQFF.

The rearrangement uses TRBV14 and TRBJ2-2, with TRBD2 matching 14 bases. The CDR3 is 18 amino acids. V was clipped by 1 base and J by 5 bases; unmatched bases: 6. Germline assignment: CDR1 SGHDN and CDR2 FVKESK. As DNA, the CDR3 is TGTGCCAGCAGCCAAGGGGGACTAGCGGGAGTTAAGACCGGGGAGCTGTTTTTT. Translating gives CASSQGGLAGVKTGELFF.

This chain joins TRBV4-2 and TRBJ1-5, with D unresolved. Deletions cut 0 bases from V and 6 bases from J, with 18 bases between. Germline values: CDR1 LGHNA, CDR2 YNFKEQ. This CDR3 comprises 17 residues. CDR3 sequence: CASSQDFAIQIAQPQHF. The CDR3 DNA is TGTGCCAGCAGCCAAGATTTTGCCATTCAGATAGCTCAGCCCCAGCATTTT.

V usage is TRBV28 and J usage is TRBJ2-7, with 9 bases fitting TRBD1. This CDR3 region has 18 residues. V trimming: 4 bases; J trimming: 0 bases; junction bases outside the gene matches: 13. Looked up from germline, CDR1 is MDHEN and CDR2 is SYDVKM. The DNA of the CDR3 is TGTGCCAGCAGTTCGCCTCCCTCGACAGGGGGGAACTCCTACGAGCAGTACTTC. Its protein is CASSSPPSTGGNSYEQYF. The full variable domain, with the rest looked up from reference TRBV28 and TRBJ2-7, is DVKVTQSSRYLVKRTGEKVFLECVQDMDHENMFWYRQDPGLGLRLIYFSYDVKMKEKGDIPEGYSVSREKKERFSLILESASTNQTSMYLCASSSPPSTGGNSYEQYFGPGTRLTVT.

This chain connects TRBV7-9 to TRBJ1-1, with D unresolved. The CDR3 covers 13 residues. Germline CDR1 and CDR2: SEHNR and FQNEAQ (reference sequence). V was trimmed by 7 bases and J by 4 bases, leaving 13 bases between them. The CDR3, as DNA: TGTGCCAGCACCCACGGGAGGATCACTGAAGCTTTCTTT. Amino acid sequence: CASTHGRITEAFF.

The rearrangement uses TRBV30 and TRBJ2-7; D is possibly TRBD2 (5 bases). Germline-derived CDR1 and CDR2 are GTSNPN and SVGIG (reference sequence). Trimming took 4 bases from V and 2 from J, leaving 12 bases between them. CDR3 length: 13 residues. The CDR3 reads CAWKAGGAYEQYF. CDR3 DNA sequence: TGTGCCTGGAAGGCAGGAGGCGCCTACGAGCAGTACTTC. The full variable domain, rest sourced from reference TRBV30 and TRBJ2-7, is SQTIHQWPATLVQPVGSPLSLECTVEGTSNPNLYWYRQAAGRGLQLLFYSVGIGQISSEVPQNLSASRPQDRQFILSSKKLLLSDSGFYLCAWKAGGAYEQYFGPGTRLTVT.

The DNA for the CDR3 is TGTGCCAGCAGTCCGCTACGGGACAGGATCGAAAAACTGTTTTTT. This codes for CASSPLRDRIEKLFF. V is TRBV27 and J is TRBJ1-4; 8 nucleotides align to TRBD1. The CDR3 has 15 amino acids. J gave up 8 bases and V 5 bases, and 10 bases lay outside the gene matches. CDR1 MNHEY and CDR2 SMNVEV come from the germline V gene (reference sequence).

The CDR3 DNA reads TGCGCCAGCAGCCAAGAAAGGTCTCGACCACCGACACTCTACGAGCAGTACTTC. This translates into CASSQERSRPPTLYEQYF. This rearrangement joins TRBV4-1 to TRBJ2-7; D gene uncertain. V lost 0 bases to trimming and J lost 3 bases, with 21 bases between them. CDR3 length: 18 residues. The germline V gene has CDR1 MGHRA and CDR2 YSYEKL.

The rearrangement joins TRBV2 to TRBJ2-3; 7 positions agree with TRBD1. With V trimmed by 10 bases and J by 2 bases, 21 bases remained unmatched. Germline CDR1 reads SNHLY; CDR2 reads FYNNEI. This CDR3 has 18 amino acids. The DNA of the CDR3 is TGTGCCACCCCTCGTCCTTGGGACAGTAAAGGGGTCACAGATACGCAGTATTTT. Residues: CATPRPWDSKGVTDTQYF.

The chain couples TRBV5-1 to TRBJ1-1; 10 bases align to TRBD1. The ends lost 3 bases at V and 4 bases at J; junction bases unmatched: 9. Germline CDR1 is SGHRS and CDR2 is YFSETQ. This CDR3 spans 16 amino acids. CDR3 DNA: TGCGCCAGCAGCTCCGGGACAGGGGAAGGGAGCACTGAAGCTTTCTTT. Translated, it gives CASSSGTGEGSTEAFF.

This clone was seen only a few times. The chain uses TRBV23-1 and TRBJ2-7, with TRBD1 identical over 7 bases. TRBV23-1 carries the ORF label, with uncertain function. CDR3 length: 16 amino acids. The trim removed 3 bases at V and 0 bases at J, leaving 8 bases unmatched. CDR3 in DNA: TGCGCCAGCAGTCATAATAGGGGGCCTCACTCCTACGAGCAGTACTTC. This translates into CASSHNRGPHSYEQYF.

This clone was counted a few times. The chain recombines TRBV28 with TRBJ1-1, with D perhaps TRBD1 (6 bases). Germline V gene data show CDR1 as MDHEN and CDR2 as SYDVKM. The length of the CDR3 is 12 residues. Trimming pared 10 bases from V and 3 bases from J, leaving 12 bases between. CDR3 amino acids: CATKGVDTEAFF. CDR3 bases: TGTGCCACTAAGGGGGTTGACACTGAAGCTTTCTTT.

The gene calls are TRBV27 and TRBJ2-5; 11 bases are shared with TRBD2. This CDR3 is 21 amino acids long. The V gene end was trimmed by 5 bases and the J gene end by 0 bases; junction bases not matched to a gene: 20. Per the germline V gene, CDR1 is MNHEY and CDR2 is SMNVEV (reference sequence). The CDR3 reads CASSPQASGRPPFSYQETQYF. DNA of the CDR3: TGTGCCAGCAGTCCTCAGGCTAGCGGGAGGCCTCCATTCTCGTACCAAGAGACCCAGTACTTC.

This clone was seen only once. V usage is TRBV14 and J usage is TRBJ1-1; 7 bases fit TRBD1. The CDR3 contains 16 residues. CDR1 SGHDN and CDR2 FVKESK come from the germline V gene. After removal of 4 bases from V and 3 bases from J, the junction contained 11 bases not matched to a gene. The CDR3 DNA reads as TGTGCCAGCAGCCGCAAAAAAGGACAGGCGGACACTGAAGCTTTCTTT. Its translation is CASSRKKGQADTEAFF.

V usage is TRBV27 and J usage is TRBJ2-5, with TRBD2 identical over 9 bases. Germline CDR1 MNHEY, CDR2 SMNVEV (reference sequence). J was trimmed by 4 bases and V by 5 bases; bases with no gene match: 11. The CDR3 is 16 residues long. The CDR3 protein is CASSHMWLAGSETQYF. CDR3 in DNA: TGTGCCAGCAGTCACATGTGGCTAGCGGGATCAGAGACCCAGTACTTC.

The chain recombines TRBV10-1 with TRBJ2-7, with 11 nucleotides matching TRBD1. CDR1 is WNHNN, CDR2 SYGVQD, per germline (reference sequence). This CDR3 contains 17 residues. Trimming removed 3 bases from V and 4 bases from J; junction bases left unmatched: 11. The CDR3 spells CASSDRTGGAPTYEQYF. The CDR3 DNA reads as TGCGCCAGCAGTGACCGGACAGGGGGCGCCCCAACTTACGAGCAGTACTTC.

In its sample, this clone was seen once. The chain links TRBV14 to TRBJ1-4; D possibly corresponds to TRBD1 (5 bases). This CDR3 has 19 amino acids. In germline, CDR1 is SGHDN, CDR2 FVKESK. V dropped 1 base and J dropped 0 bases, with 18 bases sitting between them. The DNA of the CDR3 is TGTGCCAGCAGCCAAGGTTGGGTGACAGACCCCACAACTAATGAAAAACTGTTTTTT. This gives the protein CASSQGWVTDPTTNEKLFF.

The table lists this clone with a few counts. CDR3 sequence (DNA): TGTGCCAGCAGCAATCCAGGGGGCTCCTACGAGCAGTACTTC. This codes for CASSNPGGSYEQYF. The V call is TRBV21-1, the J call TRBJ2-7; the table names TRBD1, a call not compared with the DNA. TRBV21-1 is designated a pseudogene. The length of the CDR3 is 14 residues.

J is TRBJ2-3 and V is TRBV7-6; 13 nucleotides line up with TRBD2. The germline gives CDR1 SGHVS, CDR2 FNYEAQ. J was trimmed by 4 bases and V by 1 base; bases with no gene match: 2. The CDR3 totals 16 residues. The CDR3 is CASSLELAGGADTQYF. The CDR3, as DNA: TGTGCCAGCAGCTTAGAACTAGCGGGAGGGGCAGATACGCAGTATTTT.

The rearrangement uses TRBV25-1 and TRBJ2-2; D might be TRBD2 (7 bases). The CDR3 runs to 16 residues. Trimming stripped 6 bases from V and 3 bases from J, with 17 bases between. From germline, CDR1 is MGHDK and CDR2 SYGVNS. The CDR3 nucleotides are TGTGCCAGCAGGGGGCCTGGGGGGGGGCACACCGGGGAGCTGTTTTTT. This codes for CASRGPGGGHTGELFF.

This sequence joins TRBV14 and TRBJ2-7, with D hard to call. CDR1 SGHDN and CDR2 FVKESK come from the germline V gene. V lost 4 bases and J 5 bases, leaving 18 bases between the germline ends. The CDR3 totals 15 residues. In DNA, the CDR3 is TGTGCCAGCAGCCCCCAGCGCCCAGAAGGAAACGAGCAGTACTTC. Residues: CASSPQRPEGNEQYF.

The chain has TRBV2 and TRBJ2-2; 7 bases align to TRBD1. The CDR3 contains 14 residues. Trimming cost V 7 bases and J 8 bases; bases outside gene matches: 10. Germline CDR1 reads SNHLY; CDR2 reads FYNNEI. The CDR3 bases are TGTGCCAGCACCAAACAGGGGATGACGGGGGAGCTGTTTTTT. Its protein is CASTKQGMTGELFF.